This T cell receptor beta chain came from a study of early stage breast cancer tumors. Study details: Most invasive tumors, twelve of 16, were ER+/PR+/HER2-. Whole-study findings and limits: Enriched TCRB sequences shared across patients were mostly commonly generated sequences.

Some clones are missing from TCRdb's copy, which holds only in-frame ones; the method was immunoSEQ multiplex PCR. The data contain around 60,000 clones, 65% to 80% of them singletons. CDR1 is MNHEY, CDR2 SVGAGI, per germline. The CDR3 covers 14 residues. V gave up 5 bases and J gave up 4 bases; unmatched junction bases: 0. This clone was seen only once. Its specificity is not known. This sequence joins TRBV6-5 and TRBJ2-1, with TRBD2 identical over 12 bases. Sequencing was done on a sample of blood. The receptor was isolated from a young adult with breast cancer. CDR3 residues: CASSLAGGYNEQFF. The CDR3 DNA sequence: TGTGCCAGCAGTCTAGCGGGGGGGTACAATGAGCAGTTCTTC.